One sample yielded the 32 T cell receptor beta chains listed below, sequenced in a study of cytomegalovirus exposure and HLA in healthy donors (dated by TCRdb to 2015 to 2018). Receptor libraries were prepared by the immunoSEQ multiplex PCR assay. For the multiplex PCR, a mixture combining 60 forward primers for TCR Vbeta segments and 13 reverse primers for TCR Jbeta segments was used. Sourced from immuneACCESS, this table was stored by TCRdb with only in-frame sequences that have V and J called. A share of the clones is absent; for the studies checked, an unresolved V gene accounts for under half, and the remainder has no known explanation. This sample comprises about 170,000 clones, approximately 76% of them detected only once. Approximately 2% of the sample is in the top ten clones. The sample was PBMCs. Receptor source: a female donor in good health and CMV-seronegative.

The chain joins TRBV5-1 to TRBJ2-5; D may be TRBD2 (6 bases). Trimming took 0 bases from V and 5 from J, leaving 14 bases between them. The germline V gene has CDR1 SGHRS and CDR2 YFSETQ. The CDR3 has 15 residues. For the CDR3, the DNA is TGCGCCAGCAGCTTGGCCTCGGGAGTGGGGGAGACCCAGTACTTC. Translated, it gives CASSLASGVGETQYF. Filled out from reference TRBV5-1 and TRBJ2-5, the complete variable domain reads KAGVTQTPRYLIKTRGQQVTLSCSPISGHRSVSWYQQTPGQGLQFLFEYFSETQRNKGNFPGRFSGRQFSNSRSEMNVSTLELGDSALYLCASSLASGVGETQYFGPGTRLLVL.

In DNA, the CDR3 is TGTGCCAGCAGCCCGAGCCATGAGCAGTTCTTC. Translating it yields CASSPSHEQFF. The chain joins TRBV11-2 to TRBJ2-1; no firm D call. The CDR3 is made up of 11 amino acids. Between the trimmed V and J ends, which lost 5 bases and 8 bases, there was a span of 7 bases. The germline V gene has CDR1 SGHAT and CDR2 FQNNGV.

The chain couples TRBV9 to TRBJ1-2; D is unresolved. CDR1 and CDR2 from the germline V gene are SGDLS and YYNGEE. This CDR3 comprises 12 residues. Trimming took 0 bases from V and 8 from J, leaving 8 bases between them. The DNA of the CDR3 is TGTGCCAGCAGCGTAGCCGGAGGGGGCTACACCTTC. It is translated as CASSVAGGGYTF.

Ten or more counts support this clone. CDR3 residues: CASSLLSGGDSYEQYF. CDR3 DNA sequence: TGTGCCAGCAGCCTCCTTAGCGGGGGGGACTCCTACGAGCAGTACTTC. The V call is TRBV11-2, the J call TRBJ2-7; 11 bases fit TRBD2. The V segment lost 5 bases and the J segment 0 bases; nucleotides outside the gene matches: 6. The germline gives CDR1 SGHAT, CDR2 FQNNGV. The CDR3 is 16 residues long.

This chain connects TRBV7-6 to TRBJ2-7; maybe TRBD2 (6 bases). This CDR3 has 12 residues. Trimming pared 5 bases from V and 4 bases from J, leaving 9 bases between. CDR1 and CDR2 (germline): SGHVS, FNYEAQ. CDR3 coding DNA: TGTGCCAGCAGCCCTGGGACTTACGAGCAGTACTTC. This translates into CASSPGTYEQYF.

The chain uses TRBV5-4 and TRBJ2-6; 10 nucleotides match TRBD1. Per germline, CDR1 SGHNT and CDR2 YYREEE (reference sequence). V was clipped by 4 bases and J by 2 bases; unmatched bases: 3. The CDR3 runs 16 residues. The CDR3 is CASSKGQGAGANVLTF. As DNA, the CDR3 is TGTGCCAGCAGCAAAGGACAGGGGGCTGGGGCCAACGTCCTGACTTTC.

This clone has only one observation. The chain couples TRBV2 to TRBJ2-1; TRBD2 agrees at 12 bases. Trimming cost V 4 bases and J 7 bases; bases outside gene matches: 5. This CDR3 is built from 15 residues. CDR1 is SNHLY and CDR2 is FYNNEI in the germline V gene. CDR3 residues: CASSGRTSGTNEQFF. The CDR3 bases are TGTGCCAGCAGTGGACGGACTAGCGGGACTAATGAGCAGTTCTTC.

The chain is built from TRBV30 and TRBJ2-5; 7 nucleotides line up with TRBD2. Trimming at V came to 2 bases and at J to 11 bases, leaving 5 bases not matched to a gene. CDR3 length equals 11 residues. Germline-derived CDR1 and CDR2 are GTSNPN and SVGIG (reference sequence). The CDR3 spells CAWSPRGEQYF. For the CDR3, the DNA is TGTGCCTGGAGTCCCCGGGGGGAGCAGTACTTC.

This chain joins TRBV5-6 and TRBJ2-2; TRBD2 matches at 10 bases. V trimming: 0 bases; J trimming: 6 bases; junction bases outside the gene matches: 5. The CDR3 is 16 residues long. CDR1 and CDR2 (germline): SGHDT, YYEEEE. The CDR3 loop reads CASSLDPSGGAGELFF. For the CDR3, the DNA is TGTGCCAGCAGCTTGGACCCTAGCGGGGGCGCCGGGGAGCTGTTTTTT.

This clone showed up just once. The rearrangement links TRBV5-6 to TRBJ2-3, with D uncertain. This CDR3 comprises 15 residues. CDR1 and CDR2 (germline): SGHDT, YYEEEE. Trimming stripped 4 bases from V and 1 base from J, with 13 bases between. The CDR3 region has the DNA TGTGCCAGCAGCAAACCTCTAGGAGGCACAGATACGCAGTATTTT. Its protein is CASSKPLGGTDTQYF.

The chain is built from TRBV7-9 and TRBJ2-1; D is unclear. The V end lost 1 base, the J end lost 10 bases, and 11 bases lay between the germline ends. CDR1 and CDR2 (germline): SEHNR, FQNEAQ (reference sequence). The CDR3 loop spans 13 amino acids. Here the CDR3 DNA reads TGTGCCAGCAGCTTAGGGGCACTCGGAGAGCAGTTCTTC. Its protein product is CASSLGALGEQFF.

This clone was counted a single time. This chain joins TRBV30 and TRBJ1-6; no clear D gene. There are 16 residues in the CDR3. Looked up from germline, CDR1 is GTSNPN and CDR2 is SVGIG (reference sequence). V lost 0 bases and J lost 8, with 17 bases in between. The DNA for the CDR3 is TGTGCCTGGAGTGTATGGAGTGCGAATCGGGATTCACCCCTCCACTTT. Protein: CAWSVWSANRDSPLHF.

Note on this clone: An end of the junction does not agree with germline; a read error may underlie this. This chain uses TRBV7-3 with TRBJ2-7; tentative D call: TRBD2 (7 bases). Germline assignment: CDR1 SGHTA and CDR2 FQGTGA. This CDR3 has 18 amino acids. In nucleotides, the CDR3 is TGTGCCAGCAGCTTAAGGGGTGGACCCGGGGGGCCCGTTTACGAGCAGTATTTC. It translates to CASSLRGGPGGPVYEQYF.

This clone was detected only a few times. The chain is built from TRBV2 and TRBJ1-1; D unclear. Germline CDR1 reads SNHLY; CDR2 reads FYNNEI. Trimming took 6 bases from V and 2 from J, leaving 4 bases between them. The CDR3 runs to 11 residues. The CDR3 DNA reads TGTGCCAGCAGCCTCAACACTGAAGCTTTCTTT. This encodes CASSLNTEAFF. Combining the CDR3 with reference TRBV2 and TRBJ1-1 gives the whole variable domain EPEVTQTPSHQVTQMGQEVILRCVPISNHLYFYWYRQILGQKVEFLVSFYNNEISEKSEIFDDQFSVERPDGSNFTLKIRSTKLEDSAMYFCASSLNTEAFFGQGTRLTVV.

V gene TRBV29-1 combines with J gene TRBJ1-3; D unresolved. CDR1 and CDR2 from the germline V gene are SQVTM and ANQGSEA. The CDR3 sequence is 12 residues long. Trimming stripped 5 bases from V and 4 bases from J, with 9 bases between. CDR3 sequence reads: CSVSPGGNTIYF. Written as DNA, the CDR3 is TGCAGCGTTTCACCCGGGGGAAACACCATATATTTT.

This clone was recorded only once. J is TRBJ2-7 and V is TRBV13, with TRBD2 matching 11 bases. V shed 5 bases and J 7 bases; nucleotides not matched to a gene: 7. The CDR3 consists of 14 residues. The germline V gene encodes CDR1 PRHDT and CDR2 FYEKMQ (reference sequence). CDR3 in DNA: TGTGCCAGCAGCACCGCTAGCGGGAGGAGGGAGCAGTACTTC. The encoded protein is CASSTASGRREQYF. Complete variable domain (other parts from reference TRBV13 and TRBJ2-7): AAGVIQSPRHLIKEKRETATLKCYPIPRHDTVYWYQQGPGQDPQFLISFYEKMQSDKGSIPDRFSAQQFSDYHSELNMSSLELGDSALYFCASSTASGRREQYFGPGTRLTVT.

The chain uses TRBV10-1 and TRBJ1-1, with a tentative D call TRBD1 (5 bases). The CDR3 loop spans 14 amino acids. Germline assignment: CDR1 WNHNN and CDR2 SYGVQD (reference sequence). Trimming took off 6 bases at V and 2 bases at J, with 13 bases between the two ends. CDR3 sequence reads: CASREFRVNTEAFF. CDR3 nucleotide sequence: TGCGCCAGCAGGGAATTCAGGGTAAACACTGAAGCTTTCTTT.

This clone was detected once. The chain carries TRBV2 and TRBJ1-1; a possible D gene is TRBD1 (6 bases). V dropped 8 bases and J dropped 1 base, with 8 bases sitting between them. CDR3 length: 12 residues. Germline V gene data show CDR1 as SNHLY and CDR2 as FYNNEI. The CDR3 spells CASGQPNTEAFF. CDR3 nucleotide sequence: TGTGCCAGCGGACAGCCGAACACTGAAGCTTTCTTT.

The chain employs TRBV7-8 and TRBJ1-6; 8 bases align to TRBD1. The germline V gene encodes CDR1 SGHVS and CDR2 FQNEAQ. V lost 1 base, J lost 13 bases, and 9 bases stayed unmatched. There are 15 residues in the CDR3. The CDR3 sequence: CASSLVLDRGPPLHF. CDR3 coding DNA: TGTGCCAGCAGCTTAGTACTAGACAGGGGTCCCCCCCTCCACTTT.

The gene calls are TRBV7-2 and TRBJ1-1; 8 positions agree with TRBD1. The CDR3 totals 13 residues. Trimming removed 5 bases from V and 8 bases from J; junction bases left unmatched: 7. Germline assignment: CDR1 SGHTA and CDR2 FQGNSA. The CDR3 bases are TGTGCCAGCAGCCGGGGTTGGGACAGGGAAGCTTTCTTT. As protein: CASSRGWDREAFF.

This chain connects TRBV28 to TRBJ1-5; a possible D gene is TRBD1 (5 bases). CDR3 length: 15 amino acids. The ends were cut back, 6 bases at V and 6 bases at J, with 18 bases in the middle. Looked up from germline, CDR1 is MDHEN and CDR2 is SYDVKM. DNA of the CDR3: TGTGCCAGCAGCTCGATTCAGGGTATAGTTCAGCCCCAGCATTTT. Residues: CASSSIQGIVQPQHF.

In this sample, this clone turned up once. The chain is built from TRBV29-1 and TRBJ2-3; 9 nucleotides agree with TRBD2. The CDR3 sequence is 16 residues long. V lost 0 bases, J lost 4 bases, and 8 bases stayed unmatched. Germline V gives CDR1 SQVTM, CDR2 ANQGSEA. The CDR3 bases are TGCAGCGTTGAAGATGTATGGCGGGGGGGCGCAGATACGCAGTATTTT. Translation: CSVEDVWRGGADTQYF.

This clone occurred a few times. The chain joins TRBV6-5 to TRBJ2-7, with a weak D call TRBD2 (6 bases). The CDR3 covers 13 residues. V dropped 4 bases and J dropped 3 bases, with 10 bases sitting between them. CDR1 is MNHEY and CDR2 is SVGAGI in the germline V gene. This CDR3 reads CASSSVGGYEQYF. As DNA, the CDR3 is TGTGCCAGCAGTTCGGTCGGGGGCTACGAGCAGTACTTC.

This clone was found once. CDR3 sequence reads: CASQYLGQGNYEQYF. CDR3 bases: TGTGCCAGCCAATACTTGGGACAGGGGAACTACGAGCAGTACTTC. The gene calls are TRBV6-6 and TRBJ2-7, with 10 bases lining up with TRBD1. The V segment lost 8 bases and the J segment 3 bases; nucleotides outside the gene matches: 10. The CDR3 sequence is 15 residues long. Germline loops: CDR1 MNHNY, CDR2 SVGAGI (reference sequence).

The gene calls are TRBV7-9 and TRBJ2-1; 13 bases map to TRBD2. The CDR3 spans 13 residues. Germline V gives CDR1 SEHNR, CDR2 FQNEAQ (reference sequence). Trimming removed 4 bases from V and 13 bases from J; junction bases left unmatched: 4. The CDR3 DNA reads TGTGCCAGCAGCTGGGGACTAGCGGGAAATCAGTTCTTC. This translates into CASSWGLAGNQFF. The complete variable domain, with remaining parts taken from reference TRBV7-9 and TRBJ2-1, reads DTGVSQNPRHKITKRGQNVTFRCDPISEHNRLYWYRQTLGQGPEFLTYFQNEAQLEKSRLLSDRFSAERPKGSFSTLEIQRTEQGDSAMYLCASSWGLAGNQFFGPGTRLTVL.

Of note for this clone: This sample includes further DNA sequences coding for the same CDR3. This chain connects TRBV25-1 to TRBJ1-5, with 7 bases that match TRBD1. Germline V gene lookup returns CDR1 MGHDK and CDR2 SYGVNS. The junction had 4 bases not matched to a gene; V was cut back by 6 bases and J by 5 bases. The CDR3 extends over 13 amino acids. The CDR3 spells CASRQGFDQPQHF. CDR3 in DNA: TGTGCCAGCAGACAGGGGTTCGATCAGCCCCAGCATTTT.

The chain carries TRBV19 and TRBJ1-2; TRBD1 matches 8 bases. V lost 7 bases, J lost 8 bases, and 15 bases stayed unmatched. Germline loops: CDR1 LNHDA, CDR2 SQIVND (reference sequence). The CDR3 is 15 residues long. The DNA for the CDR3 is TGTGCCAGTATGAGATATAACGGACAGGGAAGCGGCTACACCTTC. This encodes CASMRYNGQGSGYTF.

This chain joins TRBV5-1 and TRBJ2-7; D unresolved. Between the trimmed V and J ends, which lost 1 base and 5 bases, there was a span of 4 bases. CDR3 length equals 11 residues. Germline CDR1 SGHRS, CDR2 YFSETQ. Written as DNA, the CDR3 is TGCGCCAGCAGCTTGTTAAACGAGCAGTACTTC. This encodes CASSLLNEQYF.

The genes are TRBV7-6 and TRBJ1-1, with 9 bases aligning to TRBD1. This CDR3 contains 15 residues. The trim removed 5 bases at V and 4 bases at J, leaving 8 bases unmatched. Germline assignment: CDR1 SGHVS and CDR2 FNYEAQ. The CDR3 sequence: CASSQEQGAGTEAFF. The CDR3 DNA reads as TGTGCCAGCAGCCAAGAACAGGGGGCCGGCACTGAAGCTTTCTTT.

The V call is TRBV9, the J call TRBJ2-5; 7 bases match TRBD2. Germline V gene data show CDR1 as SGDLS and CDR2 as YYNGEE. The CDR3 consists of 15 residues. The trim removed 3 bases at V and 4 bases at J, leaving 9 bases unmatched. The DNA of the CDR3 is TGTGCCAGCAGCGAACGCTGGGGCGGGGGAGAGACCCAGTACTTC. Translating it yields CASSERWGGGETQYF.

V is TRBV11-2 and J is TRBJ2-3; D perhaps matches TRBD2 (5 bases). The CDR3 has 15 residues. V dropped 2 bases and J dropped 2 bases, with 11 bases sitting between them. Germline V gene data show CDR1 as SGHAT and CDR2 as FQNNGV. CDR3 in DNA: TGTGCCAGCAGCTTAAATGAGGGAACCACAGATACGCAGTATTTT. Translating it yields CASSLNEGTTDTQYF.

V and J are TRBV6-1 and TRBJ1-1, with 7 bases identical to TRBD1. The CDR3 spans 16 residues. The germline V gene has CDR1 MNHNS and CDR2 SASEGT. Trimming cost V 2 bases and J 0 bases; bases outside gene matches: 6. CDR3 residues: CASSELSGTVNTEAFF. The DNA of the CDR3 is TGTGCCAGCAGTGAACTGTCCGGGACAGTGAACACTGAAGCTTTCTTT.